This T cell receptor beta chain was recorded in a study of T cell responses to AZD1222 COVID-19 vaccine. The overall study: It was second doses at about 4 or about 12 weeks that were pooled.

There are 15 residues in the CDR3. The trim removed 3 bases at V and 3 bases at J, leaving 6 bases unmatched. Germline loops: CDR1 MNHNS, CDR2 SASEGT. Measured with immunoSEQ multiplex PCR; TCRdb has only the in-frame clones, and not every one. Here the sample spans about 84,000 clones, approximately 90% being singletons. This clone was counted once. The genes are TRBV6-1 and TRBJ1-2; TRBD1 matches 8 bases. The sequencing here drew on peripheral blood, taken on day 0 of AZD1222 vaccination. The TCR was taken from an adult in good health. In DNA, the CDR3 is TGTGCCAGCAGTGACAGGGGGCGTCGGGACTATGGCTACACCTTC. It codes for CASSDRGRRDYGYTF.